This T cell receptor beta chain was observed in a study of OX40 agonist ivuxolimab in advanced cancers. At the level of the study: While on treatment, patients had intravenous ivuxolimab at 0.01 to 10 mg/kg every 2 weeks. Partial response was recorded in three patients: one hepatocellular carcinoma and two cutaneous melanoma cases.

TCRdb's table, derived via immunoSEQ multiplex PCR, lists solely in-frame clones and lacks some. Among some 85,000 clones listed, roughly nine tenths were seen once. The cohort excluded patients with autoimmune disease history or systemic immunosuppression. Regarding the study as a whole: The expanded peripheral T cells' antigen specificity was not determined.

CDR3 length equals 17 residues. Trimming pared 5 bases from V and 3 bases from J, leaving 20 bases between. CDR1 and CDR2 (germline): MNHEY, SMNVEV (reference sequence). On this clone: The antigen is unknown.

The TCR was taken from an adult with an advanced solid tumor such as melanoma, head and neck, liver or kidney cancer. V is TRBV27 and J is TRBJ2-1, with a tentative D call TRBD2 (5 bases). Material: CD4+ or CD8+ T cells sorted from blood, obtained in a trial of the OX40 agonist ivuxolimab. DNA of the CDR3: TGTGCCAGCAGTCGTAGGCAGACCCGGGGATTCTACAATGAGCAGTTCTTC. Translation: CASSRRQTRGFYNEQFF.